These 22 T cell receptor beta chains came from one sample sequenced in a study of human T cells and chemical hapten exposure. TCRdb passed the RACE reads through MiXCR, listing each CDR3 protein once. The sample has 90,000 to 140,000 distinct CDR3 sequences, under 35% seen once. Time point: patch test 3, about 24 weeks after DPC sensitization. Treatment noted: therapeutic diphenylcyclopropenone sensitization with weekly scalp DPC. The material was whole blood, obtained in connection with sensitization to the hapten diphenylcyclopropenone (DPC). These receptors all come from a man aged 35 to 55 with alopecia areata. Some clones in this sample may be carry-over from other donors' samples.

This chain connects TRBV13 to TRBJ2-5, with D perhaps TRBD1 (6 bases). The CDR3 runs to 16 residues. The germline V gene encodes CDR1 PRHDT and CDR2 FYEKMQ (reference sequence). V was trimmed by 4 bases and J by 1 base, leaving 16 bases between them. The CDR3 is CASSSIKDSAQETQYF. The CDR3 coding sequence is TGTGCCAGCAGCTCGATTAAGGACAGCGCCCAAGAGACCCAGTACTTC.

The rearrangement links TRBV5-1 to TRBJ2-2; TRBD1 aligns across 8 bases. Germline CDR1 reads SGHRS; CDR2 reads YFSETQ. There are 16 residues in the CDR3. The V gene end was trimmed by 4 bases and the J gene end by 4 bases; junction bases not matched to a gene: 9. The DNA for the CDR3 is TGCGCCAGCAGCGGACGGACAGGGTTGACCACCGGGGAGCTGTTTTTT. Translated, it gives CASSGRTGLTTGELFF.

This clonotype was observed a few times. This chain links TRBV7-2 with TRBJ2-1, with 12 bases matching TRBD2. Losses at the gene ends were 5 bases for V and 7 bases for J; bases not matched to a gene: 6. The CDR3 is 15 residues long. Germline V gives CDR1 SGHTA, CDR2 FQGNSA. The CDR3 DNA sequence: TGTGCCAGCAGCCTCGGACTAGCGGGACAGAATGAGCAGTTCTTC. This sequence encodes CASSLGLAGQNEQFF.

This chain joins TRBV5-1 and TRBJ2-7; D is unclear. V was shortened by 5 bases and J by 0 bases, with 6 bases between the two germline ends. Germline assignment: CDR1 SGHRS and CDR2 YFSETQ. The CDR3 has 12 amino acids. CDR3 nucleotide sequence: TGCGCCAGCAGTGATAGCTCCTACGAGCAGTACTTC. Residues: CASSDSSYEQYF. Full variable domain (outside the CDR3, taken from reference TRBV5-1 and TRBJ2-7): KAGVTQTPRYLIKTRGQQVTLSCSPISGHRSVSWYQQTPGQGLQFLFEYFSETQRNKGNFPGRFSGRQFSNSRSEMNVSTLELGDSALYLCASSDSSYEQYFGPGTRLTVT.

The DNA for the CDR3 is TGTGCCAGCAGTCGGGGGCAGAAAGCTTTCTTT. It specifies CASSRGQKAFF. The rearrangement uses TRBV6-5 and TRBJ1-1, with a possible D match to TRBD1 (6 bases). Germline-derived CDR1 and CDR2 are MNHEY and SVGAGI. V was shortened by 5 bases and J by 9 bases, with 10 bases between the two germline ends. The CDR3 totals 11 residues.

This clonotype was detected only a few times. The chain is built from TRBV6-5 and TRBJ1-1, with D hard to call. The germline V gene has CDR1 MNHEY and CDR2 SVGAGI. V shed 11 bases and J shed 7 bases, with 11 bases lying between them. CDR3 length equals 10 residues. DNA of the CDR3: TGTGCCGCGATAGGGTATGAAGCTTTCTTT. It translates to CAAIGYEAFF.

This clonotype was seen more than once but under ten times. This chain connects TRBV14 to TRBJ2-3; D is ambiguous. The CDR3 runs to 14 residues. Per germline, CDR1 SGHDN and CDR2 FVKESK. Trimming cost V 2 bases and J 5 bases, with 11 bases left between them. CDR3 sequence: CASSQPNSLDTQYF. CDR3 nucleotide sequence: TGTGCCAGCAGCCAACCAAACAGCTTAGATACGCAGTATTTT.

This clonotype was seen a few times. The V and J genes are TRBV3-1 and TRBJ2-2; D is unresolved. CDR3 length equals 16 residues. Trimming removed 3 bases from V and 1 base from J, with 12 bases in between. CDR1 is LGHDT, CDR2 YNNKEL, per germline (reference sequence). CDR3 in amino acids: CASSHTIQVNTGELFF. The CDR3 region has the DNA TGTGCCAGCAGCCATACGATTCAGGTGAACACCGGGGAGCTGTTTTTT.

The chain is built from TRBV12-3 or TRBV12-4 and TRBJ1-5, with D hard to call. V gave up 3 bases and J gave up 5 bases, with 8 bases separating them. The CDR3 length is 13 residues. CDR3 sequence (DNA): TGTGCCAGCAGTTTCACGGGTTATCAGCCCCAGCATTTT. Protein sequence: CASSFTGYQPQHF.

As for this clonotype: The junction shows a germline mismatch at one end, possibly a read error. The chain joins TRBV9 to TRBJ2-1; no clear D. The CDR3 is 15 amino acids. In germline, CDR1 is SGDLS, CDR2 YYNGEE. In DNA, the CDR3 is TGTGCCAGCATCGTAGTGAGTGAATCCTACAATGAGCAGTTCTTC. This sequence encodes CASIVVSESYNEQFF.

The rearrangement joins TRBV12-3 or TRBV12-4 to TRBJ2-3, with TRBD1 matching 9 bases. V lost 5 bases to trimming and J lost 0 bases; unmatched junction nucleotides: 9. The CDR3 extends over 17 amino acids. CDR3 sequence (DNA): TGTGCCAGCAGTGGGGACAGGGCCCTATCTAGCACAGATACGCAGTATTTT. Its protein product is CASSGDRALSSTDTQYF.

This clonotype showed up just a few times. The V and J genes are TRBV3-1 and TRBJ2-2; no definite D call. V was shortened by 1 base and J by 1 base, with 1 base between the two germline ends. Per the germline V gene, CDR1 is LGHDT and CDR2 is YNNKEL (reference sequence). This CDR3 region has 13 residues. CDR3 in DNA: TGTGCCAGCAGCCAAGGGAACACCGGGGAGCTGTTTTTT. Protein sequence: CASSQGNTGELFF.

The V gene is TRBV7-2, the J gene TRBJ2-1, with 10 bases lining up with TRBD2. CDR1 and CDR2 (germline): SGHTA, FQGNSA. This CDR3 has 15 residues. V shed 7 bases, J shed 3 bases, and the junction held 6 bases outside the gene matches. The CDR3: CASTASGSFYNEQFF. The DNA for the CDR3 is TGTGCCAGCACTGCTAGCGGGAGTTTCTACAATGAGCAGTTCTTC.

The CDR3 region has the DNA TGTGCCAGCAGTTACACTACCTCCTACGAGCAGTACGTC. It encodes CASSYTTSYEQYV. J is TRBJ2-7 and V is TRBV6-2 or TRBV6-3; D call uncertain. V shed 2 bases and J shed 0 bases, with 5 bases lying between them. CDR3 size: 13 residues. The V gene's germline CDR1 is MNHEY and CDR2 SVGEGT.

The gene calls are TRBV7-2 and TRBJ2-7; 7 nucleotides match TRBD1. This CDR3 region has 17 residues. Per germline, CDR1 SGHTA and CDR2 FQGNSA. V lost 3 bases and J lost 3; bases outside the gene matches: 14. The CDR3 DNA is TGTGCCAGCAGCTTCCGTACTCAACAGGGGAGTCACTACGAGCAGTACTTC. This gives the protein CASSFRTQQGSHYEQYF.

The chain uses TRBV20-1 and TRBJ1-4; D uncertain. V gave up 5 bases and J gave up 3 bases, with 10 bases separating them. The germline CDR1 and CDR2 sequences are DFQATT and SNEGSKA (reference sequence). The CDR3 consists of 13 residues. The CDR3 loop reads CSALLRANEKLFF. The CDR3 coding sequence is TGCAGTGCTTTACTCAGAGCTAATGAAAAACTGTTTTTT.

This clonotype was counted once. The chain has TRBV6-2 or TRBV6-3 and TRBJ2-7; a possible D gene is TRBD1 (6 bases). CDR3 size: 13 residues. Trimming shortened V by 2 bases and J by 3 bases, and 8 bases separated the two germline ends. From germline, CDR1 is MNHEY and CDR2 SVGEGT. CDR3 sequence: CASSYMDSYEQYV. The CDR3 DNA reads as TGTGCCAGCAGTTACATGGACAGCTACGAGCAGTACGTC.

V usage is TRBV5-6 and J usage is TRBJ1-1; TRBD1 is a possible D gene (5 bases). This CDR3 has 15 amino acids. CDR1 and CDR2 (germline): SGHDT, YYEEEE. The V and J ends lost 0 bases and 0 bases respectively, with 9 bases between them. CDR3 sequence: CASSLAQGLNTEAFF. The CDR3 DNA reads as TGTGCCAGCAGCTTGGCCCAGGGCTTGAACACTGAAGCTTTCTTT.

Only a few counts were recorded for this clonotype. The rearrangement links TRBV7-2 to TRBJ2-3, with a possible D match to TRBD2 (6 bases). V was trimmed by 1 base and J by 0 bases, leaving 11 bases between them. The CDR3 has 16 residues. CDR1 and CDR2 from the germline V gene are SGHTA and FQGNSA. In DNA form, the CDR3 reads TGTGCCAGCAGCTTAGGGGGAGGAGGTAGCACAGATACGCAGTATTTT. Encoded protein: CASSLGGGGSTDTQYF.

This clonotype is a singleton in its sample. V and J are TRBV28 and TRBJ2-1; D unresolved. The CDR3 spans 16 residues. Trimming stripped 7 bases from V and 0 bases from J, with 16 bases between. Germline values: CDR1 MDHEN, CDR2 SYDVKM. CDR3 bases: TGTGCCAGCACTACCCCAGGAAGGTTCTCCTACAATGAGCAGTTCTTC. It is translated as CASTTPGRFSYNEQFF.

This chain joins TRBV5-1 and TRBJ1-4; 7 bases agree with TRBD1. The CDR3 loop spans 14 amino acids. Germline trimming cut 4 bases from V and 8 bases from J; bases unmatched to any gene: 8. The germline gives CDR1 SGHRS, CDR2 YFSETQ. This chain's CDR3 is CASSQPTGEEKLFF. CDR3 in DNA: TGCGCCAGCAGCCAACCTACAGGGGAAGAAAAACTGTTTTTT.

The CDR3 nucleotides are TGTGCCAGCAGTCCCCTCCCTTTACAAGGGGGCAGCAATCAGCCCCAGCATTTT. Encoded protein: CASSPLPLQGGSNQPQHF. The chain uses TRBV27 and TRBJ1-5; 7 bases match TRBD1. The junction had 14 bases not matched to a gene; V was cut back by 5 bases and J by 1 base. The CDR3 loop spans 18 amino acids. From germline, CDR1 is MNHEY and CDR2 SMNVEV (reference sequence).